The clone carrying this T cell receptor (beta chain) was counted many times. This sample was taken from a study of molecular identifiers for immune sequencing clone quantification. TCRdb ran MiXCR on the PCR reads and lists one entry per CDR3 protein. In the table there are around 40,000 distinct CDR3 sequences, 15% to 20% of which are singletons. CDR3 length: 16 amino acids. V was clipped by 3 bases and J by 0 bases; unmatched bases: 4. Germline V gives CDR1 SGHTS, CDR2 YDEGEE. The genes are TRBV5-8 and TRBJ2-3; 10 nucleotides match TRBD2. Sequencing was performed on naive CD8+ T cells from blood, with Jurkat cell RNA spiked in. As to subset: FACS-sorted CD8+CD4-CCR7+CD45RA+ naive T cells. This sequence originates from a human donor in good health. Some libraries in this study had Jurkat cell RNA spiked in. CDR3 region: CASSWELAGSTDTQYF. CDR3 sequence (DNA): TGTGCCAGCAGCTGGGAACTAGCGGGGAGCACAGATACGCAGTATTTT.